This T cell receptor (beta chain) was documented in a study of cytomegalovirus exposure and HLA in healthy donors. V lost 1 base to trimming and J lost 4 bases; unmatched junction nucleotides: 11. The length of the CDR3 is 18 residues. Germline assignment: CDR1 KGHSH and CDR2 LQKENI. Broader study findings: Several of the most significant clusters appeared, in a later analysis, to be linked to common viral pathogens.

In the case of this clone: The antigen remains undetermined.

In the PCR, 60 Vbeta and 13 Jbeta primers were used. Produced via immunoSEQ multiplex PCR; TCRdb's table is partial and in-frame only. The sample consists of about 150,000 clones, about three quarters of them appearing once. The chain combines TRBV18 with TRBJ2-5; 11 nucleotides agree with TRBD2. This receptor was obtained from a man aged 35 to 55 in good health and CMV-seropositive. Sequenced material: PBMCs. CDR3 DNA sequence: TGTGCCAGCTCACCACTAGCGGGAGGGCCGGCCTCAGGAGAGACCCAGTACTTC. Translating gives CASSPLAGGPASGETQYF.